Many counts were recorded for the clone carrying this TCR beta chain. Its specificity is unknown. The source of the sample is a study of blood T cells in healthy people across ages. General observations from the study: With age, beta diversity per million T cells declined roughly linearly, significantly by 35 to 40.

Total RNA, at least 5.5 micrograms per sample, was extracted from PBMCs. Next came a second PCR, run for about 7 to 12 cycles, which used a sample-barcoded 5' primer along with a J-beta primer mix. TCRdb reprocessed the 5' RACE reads with MiXCR, giving one entry per CDR3 protein. This sample has about 1.7 million distinct CDR3 sequences, with over 25% found just once. The length of the CDR3 is 16 residues. V lost 2 bases and J 0 bases, leaving 8 bases between the germline ends. The germline gives CDR1 MNHEY, CDR2 SVGAGI. The sample comprised blood. V is TRBV6-5 and J is TRBJ1-6; D unresolved. The receptor's source is a woman aged 25 to 39 in good health. In DNA, the CDR3 is TGTGCCAGCAGTTACGCAGAGAGCTCCTATAATTCACCCCTCCACTTT. The encoded protein is CASSYAESSYNSPLHF.